A single sample gave rise to the 32 T cell receptor beta chains below, sequenced in a study of T cell clusters in autoimmune cytopenias. TRB amplification used 250 ng of peripheral blood genomic DNA. Multiplex touch-down PCR amplified TRB using TRB-A and TRB-B pools in one tube. TCRdb reprocessed the multiplex PCR reads and reports one entry per CDR3 protein, with no DNA. The sample totals about 2,200 distinct CDR3 sequences. Sample: peripheral blood. These receptors were collected from a human donor with an autoimmune cytopenia or autoimmune hepatitis (not recorded which).

The chain has TRBV11-1 and TRBJ1-6. This CDR3 is 12 amino acids long. Per the germline V gene, CDR1 is SGHAT and CDR2 is FQDESV (reference sequence). CDR3 protein: CASSFPDSPLHF.

The V call is TRBV7-9, the J call TRBJ2-1; absent DNA, TCRdb's TRBD2 call cannot be checked. This CDR3 spans 14 amino acids. Germline V gives CDR1 SEHNR, CDR2 FQNEAQ (reference sequence). Here the CDR3 reads CASSLGWWGEEQFF.

The chain uses TRBV18 and TRBJ1-2. Germline lookup yields CDR1 KGHSH and CDR2 LQKENI. The CDR3 runs 15 residues. The CDR3 is CASSPLDARFYGYTF.

The V gene is TRBV11-2, the J gene TRBJ2-7; TCRdb selects TRBD1, and the lack of DNA leaves this call unchecked. The CDR3 loop spans 15 amino acids. Germline assignment: CDR1 SGHAT and CDR2 FQNNGV. The CDR3 here is CASSSQGDYSYEQYF.

The V call is TRBV5-5, the J call TRBJ1-1; TCRdb returns TRBD1, unconfirmable since there is no DNA. Germline loops: CDR1 SGHKS, CDR2 YYEKEE (reference sequence). The CDR3 runs 15 residues. CDR3 sequence reads: CASSLQRTGWTEAFF.

The rearrangement uses TRBV7-3 and TRBJ2-5; TCRdb outputs TRBD2, but without DNA this stays unchecked. Germline V lookup: CDR1 SGHTA, CDR2 FQGTGA. This CDR3 comprises 14 residues. CDR3 residues: CASSLGIAGETQYF.

The rearrangement joins TRBV20-1 to TRBJ1-5; as DNA is missing, the TRBD1 call by TCRdb cannot be tested. The CDR3 is 14 residues long. Looked up from germline, CDR1 is DFQATT and CDR2 is SNEGSKA (reference sequence). This chain's CDR3 is CSARDPGGNQPQHF.

The chain joins TRBV12-3 or TRBV12-4 to TRBJ2-7. The CDR3 contains 15 residues. This CDR3 reads CASSFSGSYSYEQYF.

The chain joins TRBV19 to TRBJ1-4. This CDR3 comprises 15 residues. From germline, CDR1 is LNHDA and CDR2 SQIVND (reference sequence). CDR3 in amino acids: CASSRGLNTNEKLFF.

This sequence joins TRBV6-2 or TRBV6-3 and TRBJ2-7; TCRdb reports TRBD1, a call that lacks DNA to check it against. The CDR3 is 14 amino acids. The V gene's germline CDR1 is MNHEY and CDR2 SVGEGT. CDR3 amino acids: CASSYWGAGYEQYF.

This chain uses TRBV5-4 with TRBJ1-1. The length of the CDR3 is 15 residues. Germline V gene sequence: CDR1 SGHNT, CDR2 YYREEE (reference sequence). The CDR3 sequence is CASSEGSTVGAEAFF.

The chain recombines TRBV18 with TRBJ1-4. The CDR3 is 12 residues long. In germline, CDR1 is KGHSH, CDR2 LQKENI. CDR3: CASSPLGGELFF.

The gene calls are TRBV6-5 and TRBJ2-1; TCRdb's D gene call, TRBD2, goes unchecked for lack of DNA. This CDR3 comprises 14 residues. Germline V lookup: CDR1 MNHEY, CDR2 SVGAGI. CDR3: CASGYSGENNEQFF.

This chain connects TRBV7-6 to TRBJ1-6. The CDR3 is 13 residues long. The germline V gene encodes CDR1 SGHVS and CDR2 FNYEAQ. This chain's CDR3 is CASSFNHGSPLHF.

Frequency places this clonotype as medium-sized. CDR3 in amino acids: CASSPLGGEKLFF. V is TRBV6-5 and J is TRBJ1-4; as DNA is missing, the TRBD1 call by TCRdb cannot be tested. In germline, CDR1 is MNHEY, CDR2 SVGAGI. This CDR3 contains 13 residues.

The chain has TRBV5-6 and TRBJ1-2; absent DNA, TCRdb's TRBD1 call cannot be checked. The germline CDR1 and CDR2 sequences are SGHDT and YYEEEE. The CDR3 runs to 15 residues. The CDR3 reads CASRYQDRDNYGYTF.

This clonotype is labeled medium-sized based on frequency. CDR3 amino acids: CASSPRGDRVYEQYF. The chain links TRBV5-6 to TRBJ2-7; TCRdb outputs TRBD1, but without DNA this stays unchecked. Germline V CDR1 and CDR2: SGHDT, YYEEEE. The CDR3 spans 15 residues.

This chain connects TRBV19 to TRBJ1-1; the D call of TRBD1 rests on TCRdb alone, since no DNA is present to check it. Germline lookup yields CDR1 LNHDA and CDR2 SQIVND (reference sequence). The CDR3 is 14 amino acids. CDR3 in amino acids: CASKWGVEATEAFF.

The J gene is TRBJ2-3, the V gene TRBV12-3 or TRBV12-4; TCRdb picks TRBD1, but there is no DNA to check that call. The length of the CDR3 is 14 residues. The CDR3: CASSLTQGGDTQYF.

This clonotype is classed as medium-sized by frequency. This chain uses TRBV20-1 with TRBJ1-1; TCRdb lists TRBD1, though no DNA is available to test this call. The CDR3 has 13 amino acids. Germline loops: CDR1 DFQATT, CDR2 SNEGSKA (reference sequence). CDR3 amino acids: CSAFQGVRTEAFF.

This chain links TRBV2 with TRBJ2-3; TCRdb's D call, TRBD2, is unchecked because there is no DNA. Germline loops: CDR1 SNHLY, CDR2 FYNNEI. This CDR3 comprises 14 residues. The CDR3 sequence is CASSGTSGTDTQYF.

The V gene is TRBV24-1, the J gene TRBJ2-7; the D gene TCRdb calls, TRBD1, cannot be checked with no DNA. Germline values: CDR1 KGHDR, CDR2 SFDVKD. The CDR3 is made up of 15 amino acids. CDR3 residues: CATSDSFIGDGEQYF.

The chain combines TRBV20-1 with TRBJ1-6. The CDR3 spans 12 residues. CDR1 and CDR2 (germline): DFQATT, SNEGSKA (reference sequence). The CDR3: CSAREGHSPLHF.

Measured by frequency, this clonotype is medium-sized. The chain joins TRBV10-3 to TRBJ1-2. Germline assignment: CDR1 ENHRY and CDR2 SYGVKD. The CDR3 extends over 14 amino acids. The CDR3 is CAISESVPNYGYTF.

The J gene is TRBJ2-6, the V gene TRBV5-6; the D gene TCRdb calls, TRBD2, cannot be checked with no DNA. CDR3 size: 18 residues. Germline-derived CDR1 and CDR2 are SGHDT and YYEEEE. This CDR3 reads CASSLALAGLSGANVLTF.

The J gene is TRBJ1-2, the V gene TRBV19; the D call of TRBD1 rests on TCRdb alone, since no DNA is present to check it. Germline values: CDR1 LNHDA, CDR2 SQIVND (reference sequence). The CDR3 consists of 13 residues. The CDR3 reads CASSIYSGTAHTF.

This chain links TRBV7-6 with TRBJ2-3. Germline-derived CDR1 and CDR2 are SGHVS and FNYEAQ. CDR3 length equals 13 residues. The CDR3 loop is CASSLGRTDTQYF.

This clonotype is called medium-sized (0.01 to 0.1%) based on its frequency. The chain carries TRBV6-6 and TRBJ1-2; the D gene TCRdb calls, TRBD1, cannot be checked with no DNA. The CDR3 runs to 13 residues. Looked up from germline, CDR1 is MNHNY and CDR2 is SVGAGI (reference sequence). The CDR3 is CASSPGQNYGYTF.

This chain connects TRBV7-9 to TRBJ2-7; TCRdb's D gene call, TRBD2, goes unchecked for lack of DNA. From germline, CDR1 is SEHNR and CDR2 FQNEAQ (reference sequence). This CDR3 is 17 amino acids long. The chain's CDR3 is CASSDFGPRDWTYEQYF.

The V gene is TRBV10-3, the J gene TRBJ1-5. Germline V lookup: CDR1 ENHRY, CDR2 SYGVKD. This CDR3 has 13 residues. The CDR3 protein is CAISGDVDQPQHF.

The V gene is TRBV20-1, the J gene TRBJ1-2; the D call from TCRdb, TRBD1, cannot be confirmed without DNA. CDR3 length: 13 residues. Germline CDR1 reads DFQATT; CDR2 reads SNEGSKA (reference sequence). CDR3 in amino acids: CSARQGPNYGYTF.

The rearrangement joins TRBV6-6 to TRBJ2-3; the D call from TCRdb, TRBD2, cannot be confirmed without DNA. CDR1 MNHNY and CDR2 SVGAGI come from the germline V gene (reference sequence). CDR3 length equals 15 residues. The CDR3 spells CASRTSGSGTDTQYF.